The following is a TCR beta chain sequence with its context. Its cognate antigen is unknown. This entry comes from a study of T cell responses to AZD1222 COVID-19 vaccine. Study-wide points: Repertoires were obtained solely post-peak T cell response. Vaccine-related CD4 TCRs covered spike, predominating at 160-218 and 743-854.

The protocol was immunoSEQ multiplex PCR, while the TCRdb copy is restricted to in-frame clones and leaves out a portion. This table holds approximately 130,000 clones, roughly 93% found once. Germline V gene lookup returns CDR1 LNHDA and CDR2 SQIVND (reference sequence). The germline V and J ends were trimmed by 6 bases and 4 bases, with 21 bases remaining between them. The CDR3 length is 17 residues. This clonotype was sampled from an adult in good health. The rearrangement links TRBV19 to TRBJ2-2; TRBD1 is a possible D gene (7 bases). This sample comprised peripheral blood, obtained on day 0 of AZD1222 vaccination. In DNA form, the CDR3 reads TGTGCCAGTAGCAGGCAGGGGGGCGCGTCGGGCACCGGGGAGCTGTTTTTT. Protein product: CASSRQGGASGTGELFF.